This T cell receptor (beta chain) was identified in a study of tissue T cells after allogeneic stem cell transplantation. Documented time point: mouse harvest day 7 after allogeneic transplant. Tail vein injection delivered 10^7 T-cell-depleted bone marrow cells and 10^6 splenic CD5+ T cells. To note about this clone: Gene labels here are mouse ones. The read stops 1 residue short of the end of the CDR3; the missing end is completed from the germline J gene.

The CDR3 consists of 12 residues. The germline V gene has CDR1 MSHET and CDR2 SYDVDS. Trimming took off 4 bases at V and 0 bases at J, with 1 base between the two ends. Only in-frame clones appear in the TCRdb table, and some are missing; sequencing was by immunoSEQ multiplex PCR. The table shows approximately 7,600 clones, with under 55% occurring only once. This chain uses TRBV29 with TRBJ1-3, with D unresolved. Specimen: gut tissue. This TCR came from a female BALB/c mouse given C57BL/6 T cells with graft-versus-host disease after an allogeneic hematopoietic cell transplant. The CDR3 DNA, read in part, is TGTGCTAGCAGTTATTCTGGAAATACGCTCTAT. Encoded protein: CASSYSGNTLY. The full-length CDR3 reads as CASSYSGNTLYF.